This TCR beta chain stems from a study of regulatory T cells in long-lasting Graves disease. The time point denotes: newly diagnosed GD, antithyroid drugs for less than 3 months. PBMC-derived RNA was used for the TCR library. Construction of TCR beta libraries relied on iRepertoire HTBI primers and on Arm-PCR targeting CDR3 regions. From the multiplex PCR reads, TCRdb called clonotypes with MiXCR, one entry per CDR3 protein. This sample has about 360,000 distinct CDR3 sequences, with 16% found just once. Many counts were recorded for this clonotype. The ends were cut back, 3 bases at V and 2 bases at J, with 16 bases in the middle. This CDR3 contains 16 residues. These data were also reused for a study on T cells in Graves' hyperthyroidism and ophthalmopathy. That source adds: The HTBI primer set drove a first-round RT-PCR of the TCR CDR3.

This receptor was taken from a woman aged 18 to 35 with Graves disease. The genes are TRBV12-3 or TRBV12-4 and TRBJ1-2, with a weak D call TRBD1 (5 bases). The sequencing used peripheral blood mononuclear cells (PBMCs), collected at new diagnosis, from a patient treated with antithyroid drugs. The CDR3 loop reads CASSFPTGRENYGYTF. The CDR3 DNA reads as TGTGCCAGCAGTTTCCCTACGGGGCGAGAAAACTATGGCTACACCTTC.